This T cell receptor beta chain derives from a study of tissue T cells after allogeneic stem cell transplantation (dated by TCRdb to between 2022 and 2023). Background for the entire study: Every GVHD patient got a graft from a donor, with four grafts unmodified and three CD34-selected to deplete T cells. The human part of the study was a prospective observational study with no blinding and no randomization. The study profiled TCR beta repertoires across many tissues from research autopsies of patients with and without GVHD, plus mouse models of GVHD. If a tissue had multiple samples, a pathologist reviewed H&E sections so that samples with histologically apparent lymphocytes got priority for sequencing. Findings and caveats that apply to the study as a whole: Only a few T cell clones appeared in more than one patient, yet motif-based clustering showed tissue-specific repertoire signatures that were shared between patients. A small and clinically heterogeneous patient cohort was studied, and sampling depth was acknowledged as a limitation. Blood and spleen T cells captured only a limited portion of the TCR repertoire detected in tissues, in both patients and mice. Within patients, how anatomically similar tissues were was a major factor shaping TCR repertoire composition, regardless of disease or transplant status. The study did not determine which tissue TCRs were alloreactive or antigen-specific, and some clones might have been persisting host cells.

The CDR3 measures 16 amino acids from cysteine to phenylalanine. Only CDR3 DNA is held: 48 bases, read in frame from base 1. V sheds 2 bases and J sheds 0 bases, leaving 11 bases between their ends. The germline V gene provides CDR1 MNHEY and CDR2 SVGEGT. Comment on this clone: What this receptor recognizes is not known. Per-nucleotide qualities are absent, and no much larger clonotype sits a single base away.

What the time point label conveys for this sample: human tissue collected at research (rapid) autopsy. Over a three-year period, 7 or 8 adult allo-HCT recipients who had steroid-refractory GVHD were prospectively enrolled in a research-autopsy study. Gastrointestinal GVHD was present in all GVHD patients, several lines of GVHD-directed therapy were administered to all GVHD patients, and skin involvement was additionally present in about five GVHD patients. After a median post-mortem interval of around 9.8 hours, autopsy tissues were collected, including GI sites from esophagus to rectum, liver, skin, and lymphoid organs such as spleen. Autopsy specimens were bisected, with one portion flash-frozen in liquid nitrogen and the remainder formalin-fixed, and GI outer muscle layers were removed. To extract genomic DNA from frozen tissues, either the Mag-Bind Blood & Tissue DNA HDQ 96 Kit on a Chemagic 360 or the DNeasy Blood & Tissue Kit was used. Because of concern about red blood cell contamination, extracted DNA was further purified using the Genomic DNA Clean & Concentrator-25 kit.

Receptor amplification or capture employed the immunoSEQ multiplex PCR assay. Adaptive Biotechnologies performed TCRbeta CDR3 sequencing at survey depth and reported CDR3 sequences, V/J genes, productive frequency, and template counts. Amplification of TCR beta CDR3 regions was performed from genomic DNA rather than from RNA. From the authors' description of their analysis: Jensen-Shannon divergence was used to quantify pairwise repertoire overlap between tissues, with a value of 1 meaning complete divergence and a value of 0 meaning identical repertoires. Tissues were clustered by single-linkage agglomerative hierarchical clustering of pairwise JSD values and displayed as dendrograms. GLIPH2 was run on all patient samples with simulation_depth 1000, kmer_min_depth 3, cdr3_length_cutoff 8, keeping groups with more than two unique CDR3s. A standardized tissue-overlap score extrapolated Jaccard GLIPH-group overlap across patients to a standard repertoire size of 1000 clones. Linear mixed-effect models, with tissue as a fixed effect and individual as a random effect, were used to test how diversity related to clinical or experimental variables. The immuneACCESS repertoire file appears here via TCRdb, limited to in-frame rearrangements. These files lack a portion of the clones; in checked studies, under half of the deficit traces to unresolved V genes, and the cause of the others is not known. V and J calls plus clone size are reproduced from that table; the DNA served to infer D and trimming. Counted in this sample were about 4,000 clones; approximately 78% of them appeared once. Clones ranked in the top ten supply 10% to 12% of the sample.

The chain was built from TRBV6-2 or TRBV6-3 and TRBJ1-5; a weak D assignment points to TRBD1 (6 bases agree). The sequencing used esophageal tissue, collected at autopsy. The receptor was isolated from a male patient at least 60 years old with steroid-refractory graft-versus-host disease after an allogeneic stem cell transplant. It is possible that, after a transplant, some T cells come from the graft donor. The DNA sequence reads TGTGCCAGCAGTTACCCGACAGGACATAGCAATCAGCCCCAGCATTTT. This gives the protein CASSYPTGHSNQPQHF.